The 25 T cell receptor beta chains in this list originate from one sample, sequenced in a study of blood T cell repertoires in COVID-19. Sequencing was performed with immunoSEQ multiplex PCR; in TCRdb, only in-frame clones are kept and a portion is missing. The sample lists more than 200,000 clones, approximately 80% occurring once. What was sequenced was PBMCs or T cells enriched from blood (not recorded which). The receptor source for this set is a man aged 25-45 years with acute COVID-19.

DNA for the CDR3: TGCAGCGTGGGACAGGGGACCTACAACACCGGGGAGCTGTTTTTT. Protein: CSVGQGTYNTGELFF. The rearrangement joins TRBV29-1 to TRBJ2-2; 10 bases map to TRBD1. The junction had 6 bases not matched to a gene; V was cut back by 6 bases and J by 2 bases. The CDR3 runs 15 residues. Germline CDR1 is SQVTM and CDR2 is ANQGSEA.

This chain uses TRBV10-2 with TRBJ1-2; D is perhaps TRBD1 (6 bases). The CDR3 totals 17 residues. The V and J ends lost 2 bases and 0 bases respectively, with 16 bases between them. From germline, CDR1 is WSHSY and CDR2 SAAADI. CDR3 nucleotides: TGCGCCAGCAGTGAGCTAGGGGGAACCTATGCTAACTATGGCTACACCTTC. It yields the protein CASSELGGTYANYGYTF.

The chain employs TRBV4-1 and TRBJ2-5, with TRBD2 as a possible D gene (5 bases). This CDR3 is built from 15 residues. Looked up from germline, CDR1 is MGHRA and CDR2 is YSYEKL. The V and J ends lost 3 bases and 5 bases respectively, with 16 bases between them. This chain's CDR3 is CASSQSRLGAETQYF. The CDR3 DNA sequence: TGCGCCAGCAGCCAGTCGAGATTGGGAGCGGAGACCCAGTACTTC.

In the case of this clone: Other DNA sequences in the sample encode the same CDR3. The chain has TRBV11-2 and TRBJ1-6; weak D call: TRBD1 (6 bases). The CDR3 runs to 15 residues. V was cut by 2 bases and J by 7 bases, with 12 bases left in between. Germline V gene data show CDR1 as SGHAT and CDR2 as FQNNGV. The CDR3: CASSLLGQGNSPLHF. In DNA, the CDR3 is TGTGCCAGCAGCTTACTGGGACAAGGGAATTCACCCCTCCACTTT.

V usage is TRBV28 and J usage is TRBJ2-7, with 9 bases identical to TRBD1. Germline values: CDR1 MDHEN, CDR2 SYDVKM. With V trimmed by 4 bases and J by 0 bases, 4 bases remained unmatched. CDR3 length: 15 residues. The CDR3 region is CASSSWDRASYEQYF. The CDR3 DNA reads as TGTGCCAGCAGTTCATGGGACAGGGCCTCCTACGAGCAGTACTTC.

This clone was found a few times. This chain joins TRBV7-2 and TRBJ1-2; D uncertain. Germline assignment: CDR1 SGHTA and CDR2 FQGNSA. V lost 8 bases, J lost 3 bases, and 16 bases lay in between. The CDR3 is 14 residues long. The CDR3 spells CASLSRGSHYGYTF. CDR3 coding DNA: TGTGCCAGCCTCAGTCGGGGATCTCACTATGGCTACACCTTC.

The chain is built from TRBV23-1 and TRBJ1-1; TRBD1 might be the D (5 bases). TRBV23-1 is reported as an ORF; its role is uncertain. V gave up 2 bases and J gave up 1 base, with 11 bases separating them. This CDR3 is built from 15 residues. CDR3 sequence reads: CASSQILQGNTEAFF. Here the CDR3 DNA reads TGCGCCAGCAGTCAAATCCTGCAGGGGAACACTGAAGCTTTCTTT.

The chain employs TRBV2 and TRBJ2-5; 9 bases map to TRBD2. Trimming removed 4 bases from V and 4 bases from J; junction bases left unmatched: 4. Germline assignment: CDR1 SNHLY and CDR2 FYNNEI. The CDR3 covers 14 residues. CDR3 residues: CASSGGLAGETQYF. CDR3 DNA: TGTGCCAGCAGTGGGGGACTAGCTGGAGAGACCCAGTACTTC.

The gene calls are TRBV7-6 and TRBJ2-2; possible D gene TRBD2, 7 bases. The V gene's germline CDR1 is SGHVS and CDR2 FNYEAQ. This CDR3 spans 17 amino acids. The V gene lost 5 bases and the J gene lost 6 bases, with 22 bases spanning the gap. Here the CDR3 reads CASSRYLLEGGAGELFF. The CDR3 nucleotides read TGTGCCAGCAGCCGCTACCTACTGGAGGGGGGGGCCGGGGAGCTGTTTTTT.

This chain connects TRBV6-5 to TRBJ1-2, with 9 bases aligning to TRBD1. With V trimmed by 11 bases and J by 8 bases, 12 bases remained unmatched. Germline V gene lookup returns CDR1 MNHEY and CDR2 SVGAGI. The CDR3 spans 13 residues. Here the CDR3 DNA reads TGTGCCTCCACCGGGACAGGGAAAGGGGGCTACACCTTC. This codes for CASTGTGKGGYTF.

The V and J genes are TRBV29-1 and TRBJ2-3; no definite D call. The CDR3 sequence is 13 residues long. The V end lost 4 bases, the J end lost 8 bases, and 16 bases lay between the germline ends. Per germline, CDR1 SQVTM and CDR2 ANQGSEA. CDR3 sequence reads: CSVVETFDGTQYF. The CDR3 nucleotides read TGCAGCGTTGTGGAGACTTTCGACGGTACGCAGTATTTT.

V gene TRBV9 combines with J gene TRBJ1-1; D is perhaps TRBD1 (6 bases). This CDR3 has 14 residues. Germline V gene sequence: CDR1 SGDLS, CDR2 YYNGEE. Trimming cost V 3 bases and J 6 bases, with 15 bases left between them. As DNA, the CDR3 is TGTGCCAGCAGCGGAGCAACAGGGTACTCTGAAGCTTTCTTT. This sequence encodes CASSGATGYSEAFF.

The V and J genes are TRBV2 and TRBJ1-2, with D hard to call. Germline CDR1 and CDR2: SNHLY and FYNNEI. This CDR3 contains 14 residues. The V end was cut by 7 bases, the J end by 4 bases, with 16 bases between. CDR3 region: CASTTNGLGYGYTF. CDR3 coding DNA: TGTGCCAGCACTACCAACGGGTTGGGCTATGGCTACACCTTC.

The chain employs TRBV6-2 or TRBV6-3 and TRBJ2-5; D is uncertain. The CDR3 extends over 15 amino acids. Germline V gene lookup returns CDR1 MNHEY and CDR2 SVGEGT. Trimming removed 4 bases at V and 2 bases at J, with 14 bases between. CDR3 nucleotides: TGTGCCAGCAGTTTGCTACCGACTCCTCAAGAGACCCAGTACTTC. Its protein product is CASSLLPTPQETQYF.

The chain is built from TRBV11-2 and TRBJ2-1; 8 nucleotides match TRBD2. Trimming at V came to 8 bases and at J to 8 bases, leaving 8 bases not matched to a gene. CDR1 SGHAT and CDR2 FQNNGV come from the germline V gene. CDR3 length equals 13 residues. This CDR3 is CASVLSGADEQFF. In DNA form, the CDR3 reads TGTGCCAGCGTCCTTAGCGGGGCGGATGAGCAGTTCTTC.

Comments on this clone: This CDR3 fails to terminate in the conserved phenylalanine or tryptophan, so it likely reflects a read error. The limits of the CDR3 on the DNA are not certain, so only TCRdb's listed CDR3 is given. CDR3 protein: CARPVRGTGPRNGL. The chain recombines TRBV19 with TRBJ2-3; the table gives TRBD1 as D, unverified against the DNA. Ends included, the CDR3 has 14 residues. CDR1 and CDR2 from the germline V gene are LNHDA and SQIVND (reference sequence).

This rearrangement joins TRBV9 to TRBJ2-3; D remains ambiguous. Per the germline V gene, CDR1 is SGDLS and CDR2 is YYNGEE. Trimming took off 4 bases at V and 7 bases at J, with 10 bases between the two ends. This CDR3 is built from 12 residues. DNA of the CDR3: TGTGCCAGCAGCCCACAACAATATACGCAGTATTTT. It specifies CASSPQQYTQYF. Full variable domain (rest looked up from reference TRBV9 and TRBJ2-3): DSGVTQTPKHLITATGQRVTLRCSPRSGDLSVYWYQQSLDQGLQFLIQYYNGEERAKGNILERFSAQQFPDLHSELNLSSLELGDSALYFCASSPQQYTQYFGPGTRLTVL.

The J gene is TRBJ2-6, the V gene TRBV18; TRBD1 matches at 9 bases. Per the germline V gene, CDR1 is KGHSH and CDR2 is LQKENI. V was pared by 3 bases and J by 1 base, with 7 bases of the junction left unmatched. The CDR3 totals 18 residues. The CDR3 here is CASSPRTGDGSGANVLTF. The CDR3, as DNA: TGTGCCAGCTCACCGCGGACAGGGGATGGGTCTGGGGCCAACGTCCTGACTTTC.

The V call is TRBV11-2, the J call TRBJ2-1; 9 bases match TRBD2. The CDR3 consists of 15 residues. From germline, CDR1 is SGHAT and CDR2 FQNNGV. Trimming took 4 bases from V and 7 from J; bases not matched to a gene: 8. The CDR3 loop is CASSSLSGSMNEQFF. The CDR3 DNA sequence: TGTGCCAGCAGCTCTCTTAGCGGGAGTATGAATGAGCAGTTCTTC.

The gene calls are TRBV18 and TRBJ1-4; D is unresolved. The germline CDR1 and CDR2 sequences are KGHSH and LQKENI. V was cut by 6 bases and J by 1 base, with 9 bases left in between. CDR3 length equals 14 residues. The CDR3 coding sequence is TGTGCCAGCTCCCGAGATGAAACTAATGAAAAACTGTTTTTT. Its protein is CASSRDETNEKLFF.

J is TRBJ2-5 and V is TRBV29-1; 8 nucleotides line up with TRBD2. Trimming took 7 bases from V and 11 from J; bases not matched to a gene: 15. There are 13 residues in the CDR3. CDR1 is SQVTM and CDR2 is ANQGSEA in the germline V gene. CDR3 in DNA: TGCAGCGCCCAGGAAGCGGGGGTAGGGGAGCAGTACTTC. This sequence encodes CSAQEAGVGEQYF.

This chain connects TRBV6-5 to TRBJ2-1; 7 bases match TRBD1. V lost 4 bases, J lost 5 bases, and 5 bases stayed unmatched. The germline V gene encodes CDR1 MNHEY and CDR2 SVGAGI. The CDR3 is 14 amino acids. The CDR3 bases are TGTGCCAGCAGTTTACAGGGGAACCACAATGAGCAGTTCTTC. Translating gives CASSLQGNHNEQFF.

The chain couples TRBV19 to TRBJ2-1, with a possible D match to TRBD1 (6 bases). Trimming cost V 7 bases and J 4 bases, with 11 bases left between them. Germline CDR1 reads LNHDA; CDR2 reads SQIVND (reference sequence). The CDR3 has 13 amino acids. This chain's CDR3 is CASIGQSYNEQFF. The CDR3 nucleotides read TGTGCCAGTATTGGACAGAGTTACAATGAGCAGTTCTTC.

The V call is TRBV27, the J call TRBJ1-1, with 7 bases that match TRBD1. The CDR3 totals 15 residues. In germline, CDR1 is MNHEY, CDR2 SMNVEV (reference sequence). V dropped 5 bases and J dropped 3; count of bases not matched to a gene: 9. The CDR3: CASSTGVRGYTEAFF. The DNA of the CDR3 is TGTGCCAGCAGTACAGGAGTCAGGGGGTACACTGAAGCTTTCTTT.

This clone appeared once. The rearrangement joins TRBV28 to TRBJ1-1, with 8 bases aligning to TRBD1. V was clipped by 1 base and J by 10 bases; unmatched bases: 11. The CDR3 contains 15 residues. Germline V gene sequence: CDR1 MDHEN, CDR2 SYDVKM. This CDR3 reads CASSLLLGDRTTAFF. For the CDR3, the DNA is TGTGCCAGCAGTTTATTGTTGGGGGACAGGACTACAGCTTTCTTT.